This note documents a single T cell receptor (beta chain) sequence. The germline V gene encodes CDR1 SQVTM and CDR2 ANQGSEA. The CDR3 has 11 residues. V lost 5 bases and J 10 bases, leaving 12 bases between the germline ends. This entry comes from a study of cytomegalovirus exposure and HLA in healthy donors. PCR amplification relied on 60 Vbeta primers (plus 13 Jbeta primers). The protocol was immunoSEQ multiplex PCR, while the TCRdb copy is restricted to in-frame clones and leaves out a portion. The sample carries around 130,000 clones, around 80% recorded once. This TCR was sampled from a woman aged 40 to 50 in good health and CMV-seronegative. The gene calls are TRBV29-1 and TRBJ2-1, with D possibly TRBD2 on 5 matching bases. The specimen sequenced was PBMCs. The CDR3 spells CSVFSAGEQFF. The CDR3 DNA follows: TGCAGCGTTTTTAGCGCCGGCGAGCAGTTCTTC.